The table lists the clone carrying this T cell receptor beta chain with a few counts. Its antigen is as yet unknown. A sample-barcoded 5' primer and a J-beta primer mix were used in a second PCR of about 7 to 12 cycles. From each sample, at least 2.5 million paired-end reads containing CDR3 were obtained. TCRdb itself ran the 5' RACE reads through MiXCR, one entry per CDR3 protein. The data show some 1.6 million distinct CDR3 sequences, with about 35% seen just once and 11% held by the top ten. The record originates from a study of blood T cells in healthy people across ages. General study results and limits: Estimates based on one million T cells were treated as lower bounds.

The ends lost 4 bases at V and 3 bases at J; junction bases unmatched: 15. The CDR3 totals 18 residues. CDR1 and CDR2 (germline): SEHNR, FQNEAQ (reference sequence). Per sample, a minimum of 6.5 million PBMCs were isolated. Each sample provided at least 5 micrograms of extracted total RNA. The source material was blood. This chain links TRBV7-9 with TRBJ2-1; 7 bases line up with TRBD2. The TCR sequence derives from a woman aged 25 to 39 in good health. The chain's CDR3 is CASSSSNLLATIYNEQFF. In DNA form, the CDR3 reads TGTGCCAGCAGCTCCTCAAATTTACTAGCGACCATCTACAATGAGCAGTTCTTC.